A single sample is the source of the 30 T cell receptor beta chains below, sequenced in a study of T cells in Graves' hyperthyroidism and ophthalmopathy. Amplification yielded TCR beta CDR3 regions, with RNA transcripts as the source. The primer set for the first-round RT-PCR of the TCR CDR3 was HTBI. TCRdb recomputed calls from the multiplex PCR reads with MiXCR, one row per CDR3 protein. In the table there are approximately 600,000 distinct CDR3 sequences, approximately 15% of which are singletons. Sample: blood. These receptors came from a woman aged 25 to 39 with Graves' hyperthyroidism that later progressed to Graves' ophthalmopathy.

This clonotype turned up a few times. The chain links TRBV6-5 to TRBJ1-2, with 7 bases identical to TRBD1. Trimming removed 4 bases from V and 5 bases from J; junction bases left unmatched: 10. This CDR3 comprises 15 residues. Per the germline V gene, CDR1 is MNHEY and CDR2 is SVGAGI. CDR3: CASSLQGTDSYGYTF. The CDR3 DNA is TGTGCCAGCAGTTTACAGGGGACGGATTCTTATGGCTACACCTTC.

This clonotype was recorded at least ten times. The V call is TRBV19, the J call TRBJ2-7, with TRBD2 matching 11 bases. The CDR3 has 18 amino acids. The germline V gene has CDR1 LNHDA and CDR2 SQIVND (reference sequence). With 3 bases clipped from V and 0 bases from J, the junction kept 10 bases outside the gene matches. The CDR3 region is CASSMGRTGLADSYEQYF. The CDR3 coding sequence is TGTGCCAGTAGTATGGGACGGACGGGACTAGCGGACTCCTACGAGCAGTACTTC.

The J gene is TRBJ2-1, the V gene TRBV20-1, with TRBD2 matching over 10 bases. Germline CDR1 is DFQATT and CDR2 is SNEGSKA (reference sequence). The CDR3 is 18 residues long. With V trimmed by 6 bases and J by 3 bases, 17 bases remained unmatched. CDR3 sequence: CSARERESSGSYYNEQFF. CDR3 nucleotide sequence: TGCAGTGCGCGTGAGAGGGAGTCTAGCGGGAGTTACTACAATGAGCAGTTCTTC.

The chain is built from TRBV19 and TRBJ2-1; D perhaps matches TRBD2 (7 bases). CDR1 is LNHDA and CDR2 is SQIVND in the germline V gene (reference sequence). The CDR3 has 15 residues. V was cut by 6 bases and J by 6 bases, with 18 bases left in between. This CDR3 is CASSRRGGASNEQFF. The CDR3 DNA is TGTGCCAGTAGCCGAAGAGGGGGGGCAAGCAATGAGCAGTTCTTC.

This clonotype was picked up many times. This rearrangement joins TRBV20-1 to TRBJ1-1; TRBD1 might be the D (6 bases). Germline V gene sequence: CDR1 DFQATT, CDR2 SNEGSKA (reference sequence). The CDR3 has 12 residues. The CDR3 is CRARRGDTEAFF. The CDR3 DNA is TGCAGGGCCCGGAGGGGGGACACTGAAGCTTTCTTT.

This clonotype has a handful of counts. The chain carries TRBV18 and TRBJ1-1; TRBD1 matches 12 bases. The CDR3 is 16 residues long. Trimming at V came to 4 bases and at J to 5 bases, leaving 8 bases not matched to a gene. CDR1 KGHSH and CDR2 LQKENI come from the germline V gene. The CDR3 nucleotides read TGTGCCAGCTCACTCGGGACAGGGGGCGCGGGAACTGAAGCTTTCTTT. Amino acid sequence: CASSLGTGGAGTEAFF. The full variable domain, in which reference TRBV18 and TRBJ1-1 provide the parts outside the CDR3, is NAGVMQNPRHLVRRRGQEARLRCSPMKGHSHVYWYRQLPEEGLKFMVYLQKENIIDESGMPKERFSAEFPKEGPSILRIQQVVRGDSAAYFCASSLGTGGAGTEAFFGQGTRLTVV.

This clonotype has only a few counts. The rearrangement joins TRBV19 to TRBJ1-4; D is uncertain. There are 15 residues in the CDR3. V lost 2 bases and J lost 8, with 15 bases in between. Germline CDR1 reads LNHDA; CDR2 reads SQIVND (reference sequence). The CDR3 protein is CASSIYPGNDEKLFF. CDR3 nucleotides: TGTGCCAGTAGTATATATCCCGGTAACGACGAAAAACTGTTTTTT.

This clonotype was observed many times. This rearrangement joins TRBV28 to TRBJ2-3; 12 nucleotides agree with TRBD2. The trim removed 4 bases at V and 0 bases at J, leaving 8 bases unmatched. Per the germline V gene, CDR1 is MDHEN and CDR2 is SYDVKM. This CDR3 is built from 18 residues. The CDR3 is CASSYVASGRDSTDTQYF. CDR3 coding DNA: TGTGCCAGCAGTTACGTCGCTAGCGGGAGGGATAGCACAGATACGCAGTATTTT.

On this clonotype: The germline gene is not matched at one end of the junction; a read error may be the cause. The rearrangement joins TRBV7-9 to TRBJ2-1; the match to TRBD2 covers 14 bases. Germline CDR1 and CDR2: SEHNR and FQNEAQ (reference sequence). The CDR3 length is 18 residues. The CDR3, as DNA: TGTGCCAGCGGCTTAGCGGGGACTAGCGGGAGCTCCTACAATGAGCAGTTCTTC. Its protein is CASGLAGTSGSSYNEQFF.

The sample holds many counts of this clonotype. The chain links TRBV3-1 to TRBJ1-3; D possibly corresponds to TRBD1 (5 bases). The ends were cut back, 5 bases at V and 0 bases at J, with 11 bases in the middle. Per germline, CDR1 LGHDT and CDR2 YNNKEL (reference sequence). The CDR3 spans 15 residues. CDR3 DNA sequence: TGTGCCAGCAGCGACAGAGGTTTCTCTGGAAACACCATATATTTT. Its translation is CASSDRGFSGNTIYF.

This clonotype has ten or more counts. The chain combines TRBV7-8 with TRBJ2-1, with D possibly TRBD2 on 6 matching bases. Germline CDR1 SGHVS, CDR2 FQNEAQ. This CDR3 region has 15 residues. V shed 2 bases and J shed 2 bases, with 10 bases lying between them. CDR3 coding DNA: TGTGCCAGCAGCTTACTGCGGGGAGCCTACAATGAGCAGTTCTTC. Translation gives CASSLLRGAYNEQFF.

The chain links TRBV27 to TRBJ2-1; 9 bases fit TRBD2. The CDR3 covers 16 residues. Germline trimming cut 2 bases from V and 6 bases from J; bases unmatched to any gene: 8. CDR1 is MNHEY, CDR2 SMNVEV, per germline (reference sequence). Written as DNA, the CDR3 is TGTGCCAGCAGTTTAGGAAATAGCGGGAGTAGCAATGAGCAGTTCTTC. Protein: CASSLGNSGSSNEQFF.

Of note for this clonotype: Possible read error: a much larger clone is one base away. V gene TRBV11-2 combines with J gene TRBJ2-3; D is perhaps TRBD2 (5 bases). Trimming cost V 5 bases and J 0 bases, with 12 bases left between them. The germline V gene has CDR1 SGHAT and CDR2 FQNNGV. The CDR3 length is 15 residues. For the CDR3, the DNA is TGTGCCAGCAGCGTAGGAAGCGGAAGCACAGATACGCAGTATTTT. Protein: CASSVGSGSTDTQYF.

This clonotype was detected many times. The rearrangement joins TRBV28 to TRBJ1-5; perhaps TRBD1 as D (6 bases). This CDR3 has 16 residues. CDR1 and CDR2 from the germline V gene are MDHEN and SYDVKM. The germline V and J ends were trimmed by 0 bases and 5 bases, with 14 bases remaining between them. CDR3 sequence (DNA): TGTGCCAGCAGTTTATGGAGCACAGGGCGACATCAGCCCCAGCATTTT. Protein sequence: CASSLWSTGRHQPQHF.

This clonotype was seen at least ten times. CDR3 coding DNA: TGCAGTGCTACCCCGAGCGGGGGGGCAGATACGCAGTATTTT. It specifies CSATPSGGADTQYF. The chain couples TRBV20-1 to TRBJ2-3; 10 bases align to TRBD2. Per the germline V gene, CDR1 is DFQATT and CDR2 is SNEGSKA (reference sequence). CDR3 length: 14 residues. J lost 4 bases, V lost 4 bases, and 5 bases had no gene match.

This clonotype was counted at least ten times. CDR3 coding DNA: TGTGCCAGCTCAGAAGGGACTAGCGGGACGAATAATGAGCAGTTCTTC. This gives the protein CASSEGTSGTNNEQFF. This chain connects TRBV18 to TRBJ2-1; 13 bases match TRBD2. The CDR3 has 16 residues. The V segment lost 5 bases and the J segment 7 bases; nucleotides outside the gene matches: 8. Germline V CDR1 and CDR2: KGHSH, LQKENI.

This clonotype has just a few counts. V gene TRBV20-1 combines with J gene TRBJ2-1, with 9 bases aligning to TRBD2. The CDR3 covers 12 residues. V lost 8 bases to trimming and J lost 9 bases; unmatched junction nucleotides: 8. Germline assignment: CDR1 DFQATT and CDR2 SNEGSKA (reference sequence). This CDR3 is CSSPGLAVEQFF. In DNA form, the CDR3 reads TGCAGTTCGCCGGGACTAGCCGTTGAGCAGTTCTTC.

There are a few counts of this clonotype. The chain is built from TRBV18 and TRBJ1-4; 10 nucleotides line up with TRBD1. This CDR3 spans 15 amino acids. From germline, CDR1 is KGHSH and CDR2 LQKENI. V dropped 1 base and J dropped 8; count of bases not matched to a gene: 4. In nucleotides, the CDR3 is TGTGCCAGCTCACCACGACAGGGGGCAGAGGAAAAACTGTTTTTT. It yields the protein CASSPRQGAEEKLFF. The complete variable domain, with remaining parts taken from reference TRBV18 and TRBJ1-4, reads NAGVMQNPRHLVRRRGQEARLRCSPMKGHSHVYWYRQLPEEGLKFMVYLQKENIIDESGMPKERFSAEFPKEGPSILRIQQVVRGDSAAYFCASSPRQGAEEKLFFGSGTQLSVL.

The chain combines TRBV4-1 with TRBJ2-5; TRBD1 agrees at 10 bases. The germline gives CDR1 MGHRA, CDR2 YSYEKL. The CDR3 spans 17 residues. The junction had 8 bases not matched to a gene; V was cut back by 4 bases and J by 0 bases. In nucleotides, the CDR3 is TGCGCCAGCAGCCCGGGACAGGGGCTCCTGTACCAAGAGACCCAGTACTTC. Translating gives CASSPGQGLLYQETQYF.

This clonotype was counted once. The chain uses TRBV27 and TRBJ2-2; 9 bases are shared with TRBD2. The CDR3 contains 15 residues. V gave up 5 bases and J gave up 5 bases; unmatched junction bases: 6. CDR1 MNHEY and CDR2 SMNVEV come from the germline V gene (reference sequence). This chain's CDR3 is CASSLLAGRTGELFF. The CDR3 nucleotides are TGTGCCAGCAGTCTGCTAGCGGGAAGGACCGGGGAGCTGTTTTTT.

Only a few counts were recorded for this clonotype. Since a much larger clone is just one base distant, this may be a read error. This chain connects TRBV6-2 or TRBV6-3 to TRBJ2-7, with a tentative D call TRBD2 (5 bases). Trimming cost V 6 bases and J 0 bases, with 12 bases left between them. The CDR3 is 14 residues long. CDR1 and CDR2 from the germline V gene are MNHEY and SVGEGT. The CDR3 loop is CASSWTQSSYEQYF. CDR3 DNA sequence: TGTGCCAGCAGCTGGACTCAGAGCTCCTACGAGCAGTACTTC.

This rearrangement joins TRBV19 to TRBJ1-5; tentative D call: TRBD1 (6 bases). There are 14 residues in the CDR3. Trimming cost V 10 bases and J 4 bases, with 17 bases left between them. Per the germline V gene, CDR1 is LNHDA and CDR2 is SQIVND (reference sequence). The CDR3 loop reads CATSWDTWNQPQHF. The CDR3 DNA is TGTGCCACCAGTTGGGACACATGGAATCAGCCCCAGCATTTT.

This clonotype was detected only a few times. V is TRBV9 and J is TRBJ1-4; no definite D call. The CDR3 totals 14 residues. Trimming pared 3 bases from V and 10 bases from J, leaving 16 bases between. Germline-derived CDR1 and CDR2 are SGDLS and YYNGEE. DNA of the CDR3: TGTGCCAGCAGCGCCGCCACAGTGCGTGGAAAACTGTTTTTT. Amino acid sequence: CASSAATVRGKLFF. Filled out from reference TRBV9 and TRBJ1-4, the complete variable domain reads DSGVTQTPKHLITATGQRVTLRCSPRSGDLSVYWYQQSLDQGLQFLIQYYNGEERAKGNILERFSAQQFPDLHSELNLSSLELGDSALYFCASSAATVRGKLFFGSGTQLSVL.

This clonotype was detected ten times or more. The rearrangement joins TRBV7-2 to TRBJ1-2, with D possibly TRBD1 on 5 matching bases. CDR1 and CDR2 from the germline V gene are SGHTA and FQGNSA. This CDR3 has 14 residues. Trimming pared 7 bases from V and 4 bases from J, leaving 16 bases between. In nucleotides, the CDR3 is TGTGCCAGCACCAAAGTGGGGGGGAGCTATGGCTACACCTTC. Encoded protein: CASTKVGGSYGYTF. The full variable domain, its missing parts supplied by reference TRBV7-2 and TRBJ1-2, is GAGVSQSPSNKVTEKGKDVELRCDPISGHTALYWYRQSLGQGLEFLIYFQGNSAPDKSGLPSDRFSAERTGGSVSTLTIQRTQQEDSAVYLCASTKVGGSYGYTFGSGTRLTVV.

In this sample, this clonotype turned up many times. The chain carries TRBV12-5 and TRBJ1-1; D gene ambiguous. The CDR3 has 13 residues. V lost 0 bases and J lost 7, with 9 bases in between. Germline CDR1 and CDR2: LGHNT and FRNRAP. The CDR3 spells CASGLVMPREAFF. CDR3 coding DNA: TGTGCTAGTGGTTTGGTAATGCCCCGTGAAGCTTTCTTT. Drawing the rest from reference TRBV12-5 and TRBJ1-1, the complete variable domain is DARVTQTPRHKVTEMGQEVTMRCQPILGHNTVFWYRQTMMQGLELLAYFRNRAPLDDSGMPKDRFSAEMPDATLATLKIQPSEPRDSAVYFCASGLVMPREAFFGQGTRLTVV.

This clonotype was picked up many times. V usage is TRBV12-5 and J usage is TRBJ2-3; 12 nucleotides agree with TRBD2. Germline CDR1 and CDR2: LGHNT and FRNRAP. The CDR3 consists of 17 residues. The junction had 5 bases not matched to a gene; V was cut back by 1 base and J by 3 bases. CDR3 protein: CASGLALAGGLTDTQYF. The CDR3 nucleotides are TGTGCTAGTGGTTTGGCACTAGCGGGAGGTTTAACAGATACGCAGTATTTT.

In this sample, this clonotype turned up many times. This rearrangement joins TRBV20-1 to TRBJ1-4; D remains ambiguous. Trimming shortened V by 7 bases and J by 0 bases, and 15 bases separated the two germline ends. Germline assignment: CDR1 DFQATT and CDR2 SNEGSKA (reference sequence). This CDR3 spans 15 amino acids. The CDR3 region is CSVLRSGTTNEKLFF. The DNA for the CDR3 is TGCAGTGTTCTTAGAAGTGGAACAACTAATGAAAAACTGTTTTTT.

This clonotype came up many times. The chain employs TRBV30 and TRBJ2-1, with a weak D call TRBD1 (6 bases). The CDR3 covers 12 residues. Trimming removed 3 bases at V and 7 bases at J, with 10 bases between. CDR1 and CDR2 (germline): GTSNPN, SVGIG (reference sequence). Here the CDR3 reads CAWSVQGNEQFF. CDR3 nucleotides: TGTGCCTGGAGCGTACAGGGTAATGAGCAGTTCTTC.

This clonotype was recorded at least ten times. V usage is TRBV7-9 and J usage is TRBJ2-7; 12 bases fit TRBD2. Germline V gives CDR1 SEHNR, CDR2 FQNEAQ (reference sequence). Trimming at V came to 0 bases and at J to 4 bases, leaving 13 bases not matched to a gene. The CDR3 totals 19 residues. CDR3 bases: TGTGCCAGCAGCTTAGCGACGACTAGCGGGAGATTCCGGATATACGAGCAGTACTTC. Its protein product is CASSLATTSGRFRIYEQYF. Full variable domain (outside the CDR3, taken from reference TRBV7-9 and TRBJ2-7): DTGVSQNPRHKITKRGQNVTFRCDPISEHNRLYWYRQTLGQGPEFLTYFQNEAQLEKSRLLSDRFSAERPKGSFSTLEIQRTEQGDSAMYLCASSLATTSGRFRIYEQYFGPGTRLTVT.

The V call is TRBV30, the J call TRBJ1-2; D remains unclear. Trimming took 0 bases from V and 4 from J, leaving 12 bases between them. The germline V gene encodes CDR1 GTSNPN and CDR2 SVGIG (reference sequence). The CDR3 is 14 residues long. The CDR3 region is CAWSVLGVGYGYTF. DNA of the CDR3: TGTGCCTGGAGTGTACTGGGCGTCGGCTATGGCTACACCTTC. The full variable domain, with the rest looked up from reference TRBV30 and TRBJ1-2, is SQTIHQWPATLVQPVGSPLSLECTVEGTSNPNLYWYRQAAGRGLQLLFYSVGIGQISSEVPQNLSASRPQDRQFILSSKKLLLSDSGFYLCAWSVLGVGYGYTFGSGTRLTVV.